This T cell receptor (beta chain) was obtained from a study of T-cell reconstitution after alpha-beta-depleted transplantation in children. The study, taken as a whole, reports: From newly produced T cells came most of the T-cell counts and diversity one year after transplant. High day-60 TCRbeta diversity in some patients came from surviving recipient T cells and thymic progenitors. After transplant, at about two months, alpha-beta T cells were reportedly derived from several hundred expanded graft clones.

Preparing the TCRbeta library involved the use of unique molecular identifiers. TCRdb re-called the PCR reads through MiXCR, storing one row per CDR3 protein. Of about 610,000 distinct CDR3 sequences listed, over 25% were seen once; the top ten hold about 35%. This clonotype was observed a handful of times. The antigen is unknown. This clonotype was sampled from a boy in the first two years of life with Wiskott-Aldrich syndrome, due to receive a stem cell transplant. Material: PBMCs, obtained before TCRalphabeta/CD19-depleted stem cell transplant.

The CDR3 reads CASSKGRYNEQFF. DNA for the CDR3: TGTGCCAGCAGCAAGGGGAGATACAATGAGCAGTTCTTC. The chain recombines TRBV21-1 with TRBJ2-1; the tabulated D call, TRBD2, remains unverified against the DNA. TRBV21-1 is reported as a pseudogene. This CDR3 is built from 13 residues.